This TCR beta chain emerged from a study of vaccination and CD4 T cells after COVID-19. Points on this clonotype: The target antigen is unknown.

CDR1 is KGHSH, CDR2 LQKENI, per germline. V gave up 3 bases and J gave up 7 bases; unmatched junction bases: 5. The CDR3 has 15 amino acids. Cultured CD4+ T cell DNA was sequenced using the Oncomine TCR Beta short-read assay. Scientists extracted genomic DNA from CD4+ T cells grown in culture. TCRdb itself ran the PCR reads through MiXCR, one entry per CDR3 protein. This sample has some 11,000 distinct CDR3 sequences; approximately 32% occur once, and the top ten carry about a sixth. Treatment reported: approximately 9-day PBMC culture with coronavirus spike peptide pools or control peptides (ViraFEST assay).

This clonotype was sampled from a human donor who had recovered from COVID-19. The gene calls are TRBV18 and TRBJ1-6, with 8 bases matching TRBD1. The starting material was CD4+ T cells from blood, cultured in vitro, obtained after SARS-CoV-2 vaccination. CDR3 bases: TGTGCCAGCTCACCCGCGGGACAGGTCAATTCACCCCTCCACTTT. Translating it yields CASSPAGQVNSPLHF.